Shown below are 30 T cell receptor beta chains from a single sample sequenced in a study of T-cell reconstitution after alpha-beta-depleted transplantation in children. It was with unique molecular identifiers that the TCRbeta library was prepared. TCRdb reprocessed the PCR reads via MiXCR and lists one record per CDR3 protein. The data show about 260,000 distinct CDR3 sequences, with roughly 8% seen just once and less than 8% held by the top ten. Sample: PBMCs, mostly from graft donor cells, taken 180 days after TCRalphabeta/CD19-depleted stem cell transplant. The receptor set was obtained from a male patient under 18 who had a stem cell transplant for acute lymphoblastic leukemia, so the T cells may come from the graft donor.

This clonotype was counted many times. The CDR3 sequence is CASSSRQGLETQYF. CDR3 sequence (DNA): TGCGCCAGCAGCAGTCGACAGGGGCTGGAGACCCAGTACTTC. The J gene is TRBJ2-5, the V gene TRBV5-1, with 8 bases identical to TRBD1. Germline V gives CDR1 SGHRS, CDR2 YFSETQ. Trimming took 4 bases from V and 5 from J; bases not matched to a gene: 7. The CDR3 spans 14 residues. Together with reference TRBV5-1 and TRBJ2-5, the CDR3 gives the full variable domain: KAGVTQTPRYLIKTRGQQVTLSCSPISGHRSVSWYQQTPGQGLQFLFEYFSETQRNKGNFPGRFSGRQFSNSRSEMNVSTLELGDSALYLCASSSRQGLETQYFGPGTRLLVL.

In its sample, this clonotype was seen many times. This chain uses TRBV29-1 with TRBJ2-1; TRBD2 matches at 8 bases. V gave up 4 bases and J gave up 3 bases; unmatched junction bases: 11. The CDR3 has 16 amino acids. From germline, CDR1 is SQVTM and CDR2 ANQGSEA. CDR3 region: CSVGVLGLAGYNEQFF. The CDR3 region has the DNA TGCAGCGTTGGAGTGTTGGGGCTAGCGGGCTACAATGAGCAGTTCTTC.

This clonotype was detected only a few times. The CDR3 nucleotides are TGCGCCAGCAGTCCCGGTCGACAGGGTTTTGCCTACGAGCAGTACTTC. Amino acid sequence: CASSPGRQGFAYEQYF. J is TRBJ2-7 and V is TRBV23-1, with TRBD1 identical over 7 bases. TRBV23-1 is known as an ORF, though its function is uncertain. The CDR3 contains 16 residues. Germline trimming cut 4 bases from V and 2 bases from J; bases unmatched to any gene: 11.

This clonotype was seen repeatedly, ten times or more. This chain connects TRBV29-1 to TRBJ2-3; D remains unclear. The CDR3 spans 12 residues. The V end lost 4 bases, the J end lost 5 bases, and 10 bases lay between the germline ends. Germline V gene lookup returns CDR1 SQVTM and CDR2 ANQGSEA. DNA of the CDR3: TGCAGCGTTGGAGGTTTCAAAGATACGCAGTATTTT. Translation: CSVGGFKDTQYF.

In regard to this clonotype: A read error may be the cause here, since a much bigger clone is one base away. The conserved phenylalanine or tryptophan is not found at the CDR3 terminus, so this likely reflects a read error. V is TRBV7-8 and J is TRBJ2-5, with TRBD2 identical over 10 bases. CDR1 is SGHVS and CDR2 is FQNEAQ in the germline V gene. V lost 1 base to trimming and J lost 4 bases; unmatched junction nucleotides: 6. CDR3 length: 16 amino acids. CDR3 protein: CASSLVSPSGGETQYC. CDR3 nucleotides: TGTGCCAGCAGCTTAGTGTCTCCTAGCGGGGGAGAGACCCAGTACTGC.

This clonotype was counted many times. V and J are TRBV9 and TRBJ2-1; unclear D gene. Germline V CDR1 and CDR2: SGDLS, YYNGEE. Trimming took 3 bases from V and 8 from J, leaving 15 bases between them. The CDR3 extends over 14 amino acids. The CDR3 sequence: CASSGTPSRHEQFF. CDR3 in DNA: TGTGCCAGCAGCGGTACCCCCTCCAGGCATGAGCAGTTCTTC.

This clonotype was recorded many times. The chain combines TRBV29-1 with TRBJ2-1, with TRBD2 matching over 16 bases. The CDR3 consists of 17 residues. Looked up from germline, CDR1 is SQVTM and CDR2 is ANQGSEA. V lost 3 bases and J lost 1; bases outside the gene matches: 3. The CDR3 loop reads CSVEGTSGRVSYNEQFF. The CDR3 bases are TGCAGCGTTGAGGGGACTAGCGGGAGGGTATCCTACAATGAGCAGTTCTTC.

This clonotype was found once. The chain couples TRBV19 to TRBJ2-7; no definite D call. CDR1 and CDR2 from the germline V gene are LNHDA and SQIVND (reference sequence). Trimming pared 3 bases from V and 8 bases from J, leaving 8 bases between. The CDR3 extends over 11 amino acids. The CDR3 loop is CASSIAGKQYF. CDR3 nucleotide sequence: TGTGCCAGTAGTATTGCCGGCAAGCAGTACTTC.

In this sample, this clonotype turned up many times. A much larger clone sits a single nucleotide away, making a read error possible. This chain links TRBV12-3 or TRBV12-4 with TRBJ2-5; 9 nucleotides match TRBD1. This CDR3 has 13 amino acids. With V trimmed by 6 bases and J by 3 bases, 2 bases remained unmatched. The CDR3 DNA is TGTGCCAGCAGCCGGGACAGGGAAGAGACCCAGTACTTC. It yields the protein CASSRDREETQYF.

V is TRBV20-1 and J is TRBJ1-2, with 8 bases aligning to TRBD1. This CDR3 spans 15 amino acids. CDR1 and CDR2 from the germline V gene are DFQATT and SNEGSKA (reference sequence). The trim removed 4 bases at V and 4 bases at J, leaving 11 bases unmatched. For the CDR3, the DNA is TGCAGTGCTACACCGGGACAGGTAGAGAGCTATGGCTACACCTTC. It specifies CSATPGQVESYGYTF.

Ten or more counts support this clonotype. The chain is built from TRBV29-1 and TRBJ2-6; D uncertain. V was clipped by 5 bases and J by 1 base, with 0 bases between them. Germline assignment: CDR1 SQVTM and CDR2 ANQGSEA. The length of the CDR3 is 11 residues. CDR3 in DNA: TGCAGCGTTTCTGGGGCCAACGTCCTGACTTTC. Protein product: CSVSGANVLTF.

This clonotype was found many times. This chain connects TRBV7-9 to TRBJ1-1, with 9 bases identical to TRBD1. In germline, CDR1 is SEHNR, CDR2 FQNEAQ (reference sequence). The V and J ends lost 6 bases and 1 base, in that order; junction bases with no gene match: 3. There are 14 residues in the CDR3. The CDR3 DNA is TGTGCCAGCAGACAGACAGGGGGGAACACTGAAGCTTTCTTT. Residues: CASRQTGGNTEAFF.

This chain connects TRBV6-5 to TRBJ1-4; maybe TRBD1 (6 bases). Germline V gives CDR1 MNHEY, CDR2 SVGAGI. This CDR3 comprises 16 residues. V lost 2 bases and J 7 bases, leaving 17 bases between the germline ends. The CDR3 reads CASSYLYRVGREKLFF. CDR3 sequence (DNA): TGTGCCAGCAGTTACCTGTACAGGGTAGGGCGTGAAAAACTGTTTTTT.

The J gene is TRBJ2-1, the V gene TRBV11-1, with TRBD2 matching over 10 bases. Trimming took 1 base from V and 10 from J; bases not matched to a gene: 1. This CDR3 is 13 amino acids long. Germline CDR1 SGHAT, CDR2 FQDESV (reference sequence). CDR3 in amino acids: CASSLVAGGEQFF. The CDR3 coding sequence is TGTGCCAGCAGCTTAGTAGCGGGAGGCGAGCAGTTCTTC.

At least ten counts were recorded for this clonotype. The rearrangement links TRBV2 to TRBJ2-7; possible D gene TRBD2, 5 bases. CDR3 length equals 15 residues. V lost 1 base and J lost 0, with 10 bases in between. CDR1 and CDR2 (germline): SNHLY, FYNNEI. The CDR3 DNA is TGTGCCAGCAGTGAAGGGGAAGGGAGCTCCTACGAGCAGTACTTC. This encodes CASSEGEGSSYEQYF.

This clonotype was seen at least ten times. The chain recombines TRBV9 with TRBJ1-2; D is unclear. This CDR3 spans 13 amino acids. The V end was cut by 0 bases, the J end by 0 bases, with 3 bases between. Germline loops: CDR1 SGDLS, CDR2 YYNGEE. The CDR3 bases are TGTGCCAGCAGCGTAGCAGCTAACTATGGCTACACCTTC. Protein product: CASSVAANYGYTF. Filled out from reference TRBV9 and TRBJ1-2, the complete variable domain reads DSGVTQTPKHLITATGQRVTLRCSPRSGDLSVYWYQQSLDQGLQFLIQYYNGEERAKGNILERFSAQQFPDLHSELNLSSLELGDSALYFCASSVAANYGYTFGSGTRLTVV.

This clonotype was recorded many times. This chain joins TRBV7-9 and TRBJ2-7, with 10 positions matching TRBD2. Unmatched junction bases numbered 2, after V lost 6 bases and J lost 6 bases. Germline V lookup: CDR1 SEHNR, CDR2 FQNEAQ (reference sequence). This CDR3 has 12 amino acids. The DNA for the CDR3 is TGTGCCAGCAGTCTAGCGGGAGTCGAGCAGTACTTC. Translating gives CASSLAGVEQYF.

This clonotype was counted at least ten times. The chain employs TRBV28 and TRBJ2-3, with 10 bases aligning to TRBD2. Unmatched junction bases numbered 11, after V lost 7 bases and J lost 4 bases. Germline assignment: CDR1 MDHEN and CDR2 SYDVKM. The CDR3 consists of 16 residues. The chain's CDR3 is CASTPSSGRGSDTQYF. The CDR3 nucleotides are TGTGCCAGCACCCCTTCAAGCGGGAGGGGTTCAGATACGCAGTATTTT. Full variable domain (rest looked up from reference TRBV28 and TRBJ2-3): DVKVTQSSRYLVKRTGEKVFLECVQDMDHENMFWYRQDPGLGLRLIYFSYDVKMKEKGDIPEGYSVSREKKERFSLILESASTNQTSMYLCASTPSSGRGSDTQYFGPGTRLTVL.

About this clonotype itself: A read error may be the cause here, since a much bigger clone is one base away. The chain combines TRBV6-5 with TRBJ1-2; 8 bases agree with TRBD1. CDR3 length: 16 residues. With 6 bases clipped from V and 5 bases from J, the junction kept 14 bases outside the gene matches. The germline gives CDR1 MNHEY, CDR2 SVGAGI. For the CDR3, the DNA is TGTGCCAGCAGGTACCCGGCAGGGGGCGCTACTTATGGCTACACCTTC. Encoded protein: CASRYPAGGATYGYTF.

This clonotype is labeled as medium-sized. The chain employs TRBV12-3 or TRBV12-4 and TRBJ2-1; weak D call: TRBD1 (6 bases). The length of the CDR3 is 12 residues. V lost 6 bases and J 9 bases, leaving 12 bases between the germline ends. CDR3 amino acids: CASSQQGGEQFF. The CDR3 bases are TGTGCCAGCAGCCAACAGGGTGGTGAGCAGTTCTTC.

Comments on this clonotype: One base away lies a much larger clone, so this may be a sequencing read error. V is TRBV11-1 and J is TRBJ2-1; 10 bases are shared with TRBD2. Trimming took 5 bases from V and 9 from J; bases not matched to a gene: 4. The CDR3 spans 13 residues. The germline CDR1 and CDR2 sequences are SGHAT and FQDESV (reference sequence). The CDR3 nucleotides read TGTGCCAGCAGCATCCGGACTAGCGGTGAGCAGTTCTTC. As protein: CASSIRTSGEQFF.

In its sample, this clonotype was seen many times. The chain combines TRBV11-1 with TRBJ2-6; D is possibly TRBD1 or TRBD2 (7 bases each). Germline CDR1 and CDR2: SGHAT and FQDESV (reference sequence). The CDR3 runs to 19 residues. Trimming removed 5 bases at V and 0 bases at J, with 20 bases between. DNA for the CDR3: TGTGCCAGCAGCCTACCGTCCAGGGGGGGAAGCTCTGGGGCCAACGTCCTGACTTTC. Residues: CASSLPSRGGSSGANVLTF.

At least ten counts were recorded for this clonotype. At one end, the junction sequence differs from germline, possibly due to a read error. This chain uses TRBV5-1 with TRBJ1-1; D not certain. Germline CDR1 reads SGHRS; CDR2 reads YFSETQ. The CDR3 totals 14 residues. CDR3 in amino acids: CASSLTPLNTEPFF. CDR3 DNA: TGCGCCAGCAGCTTGACACCATTGAACACTGAACCTTTCTTT.

This clonotype has a count of ten or more. One end of the junction is discordant with germline, which a read error may explain. This chain links TRBV7-7 with TRBJ2-2; D is unresolved. Germline loops: CDR1 SSHAT, CDR2 FNYEAQ (reference sequence). The CDR3 consists of 15 residues. CDR3 DNA: TGTGCTAGCAGCTTTGCGCCAGGGAACACCGGGGAGCTGTTTTTT. This gives the protein CASSFAPGNTGELFF.

In its sample, this clonotype was seen many times. The chain carries TRBV20-1 and TRBJ2-1; perhaps TRBD2 as D (6 bases). This CDR3 is built from 11 residues. Trimming cost V 6 bases and J 7 bases, with 10 bases left between them. Germline V gene sequence: CDR1 DFQATT, CDR2 SNEGSKA (reference sequence). CDR3 sequence reads: CSARSGNEQFF. For the CDR3, the DNA is TGCAGTGCCAGAAGCGGGAATGAGCAGTTCTTC.

Many counts were recorded for this clonotype. This chain connects TRBV7-9 to TRBJ2-7; 12 nucleotides line up with TRBD1. Trimming removed 5 bases from V and 5 bases from J; junction bases left unmatched: 7. CDR3 length: 15 residues. Germline loops: CDR1 SEHNR, CDR2 FQNEAQ (reference sequence). CDR3 amino acids: CASSNPGTGGHEQYF. The CDR3 DNA reads TGTGCCAGCAGCAACCCCGGGACAGGGGGCCACGAGCAGTACTTC.

In its sample, this clonotype was seen many times. This rearrangement joins TRBV7-2 to TRBJ2-7; possibly TRBD2 for D (6 bases). Per the germline V gene, CDR1 is SGHTA and CDR2 is FQGNSA. Between the trimmed V and J ends, which lost 5 bases and 2 bases, there was a span of 16 bases. The CDR3 covers 15 residues. CDR3 in DNA: TGTGCCAGCAGCCCCGGGGTAGCGGTTACCTACGAGCAGTACTTC. Translated, it gives CASSPGVAVTYEQYF.

The rearrangement joins TRBV18 to TRBJ1-1; D is unresolved. This CDR3 spans 13 amino acids. Germline V gene lookup returns CDR1 KGHSH and CDR2 LQKENI. Deletions cut 1 base from V and 6 bases from J, with 9 bases between. CDR3 DNA sequence: TGTGCCAGCTCACCACTCGCGGGTCCTGAAGCTTTCTTT. The encoded protein is CASSPLAGPEAFF.

This sequence joins TRBV27 and TRBJ2-1; tentatively, D is TRBD1 or TRBD2 (5 bases each). V was trimmed by 3 bases and J by 9 bases, leaving 18 bases between them. This CDR3 is built from 15 residues. The germline V gene encodes CDR1 MNHEY and CDR2 SMNVEV (reference sequence). The CDR3 DNA follows: TGTGCCAGCAGTTTTTGGGGCGGGTCGGGGAGTGAGCAGTTCTTC. This sequence encodes CASSFWGGSGSEQFF.

This clonotype was recorded many times. The rearrangement joins TRBV6-5 to TRBJ2-1; 9 nucleotides line up with TRBD2. V trimming: 7 bases; J trimming: 6 bases; junction bases outside the gene matches: 10. Germline CDR1 and CDR2: MNHEY and SVGAGI. This CDR3 comprises 15 residues. The CDR3 DNA follows: TGTGCCAGCAATTTAGCGGGAGTAACGGGCAATGAGCAGTTCTTC. It translates to CASNLAGVTGNEQFF.